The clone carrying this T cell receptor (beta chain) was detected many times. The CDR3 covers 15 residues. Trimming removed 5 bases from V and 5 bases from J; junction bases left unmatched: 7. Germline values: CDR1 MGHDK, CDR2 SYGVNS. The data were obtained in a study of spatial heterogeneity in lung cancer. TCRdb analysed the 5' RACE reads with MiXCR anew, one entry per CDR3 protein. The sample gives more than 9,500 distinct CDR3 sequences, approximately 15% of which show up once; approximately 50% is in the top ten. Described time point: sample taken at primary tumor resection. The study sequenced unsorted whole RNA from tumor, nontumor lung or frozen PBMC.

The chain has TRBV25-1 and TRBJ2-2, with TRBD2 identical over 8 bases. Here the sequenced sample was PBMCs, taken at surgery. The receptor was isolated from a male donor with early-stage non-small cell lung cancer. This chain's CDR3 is CASSRKAGVTGELFF. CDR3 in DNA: TGTGCCAGCAGTCGGAAAGCGGGAGTGACCGGGGAGCTGTTTTTT.